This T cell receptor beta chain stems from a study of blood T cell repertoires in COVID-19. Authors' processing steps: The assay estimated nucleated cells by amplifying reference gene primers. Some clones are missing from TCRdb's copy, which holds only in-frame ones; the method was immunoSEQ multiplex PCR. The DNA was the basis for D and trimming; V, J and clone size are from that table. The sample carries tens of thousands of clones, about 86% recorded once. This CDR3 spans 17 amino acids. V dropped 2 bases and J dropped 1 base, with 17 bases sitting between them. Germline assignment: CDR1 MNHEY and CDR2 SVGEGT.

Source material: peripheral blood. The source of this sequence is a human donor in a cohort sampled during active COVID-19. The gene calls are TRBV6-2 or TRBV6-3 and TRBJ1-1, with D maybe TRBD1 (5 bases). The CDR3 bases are TGTGCCAGCAGTTACCCCAGGTGGGGGGGGGAGAACACTGAAGCTTTCTTT. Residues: CASSYPRWGGENTEAFF.